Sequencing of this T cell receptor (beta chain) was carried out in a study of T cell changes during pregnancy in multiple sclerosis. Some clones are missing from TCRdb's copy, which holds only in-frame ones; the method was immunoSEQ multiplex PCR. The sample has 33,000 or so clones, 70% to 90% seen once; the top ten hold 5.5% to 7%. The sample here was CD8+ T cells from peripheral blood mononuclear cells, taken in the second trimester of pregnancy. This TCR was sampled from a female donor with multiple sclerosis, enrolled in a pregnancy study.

The CDR3 protein is CASSFLAGTEAFF. CDR3 DNA sequence: TGTGCCAGCAGCTTCCTTGCGGGGACTGAAGCTTTCTTT. This chain joins TRBV13 and TRBJ1-1; D is uncertain. Germline loops: CDR1 PRHDT, CDR2 FYEKMQ (reference sequence). The CDR3 extends over 13 amino acids. The V and J ends lost 3 bases and 5 bases respectively, with 10 bases between them.